This TCR beta chain was sequenced in a study of PD-1 blockade in classical Hodgkin lymphoma. Relapse was seen in all patients after autologous stem cell transplantation, and brentuximab vedotin exposure was variable. Complete response, partial response or progressive disease were the best responses. In the case of this clone: No antigen is known for it.

Sequencing was performed with immunoSEQ multiplex PCR; in TCRdb, only in-frame clones are kept and a portion is missing. This table has about 98,000 clones, 80% to 95% appearing once. Study outcomes and limitations: Patients newly diagnosed and complete responders had comparable baseline diversity. Those patients who began receiving nivolumab less than 1 year after ASCT had lower diversity, and they were excluded. Relative to healthy donors, newly diagnosed patients reportedly had lower baseline TCR diversity, which was reported as lower still in relapsed/refractory patients.

The length of the CDR3 is 15 residues. CDR1 is ENHRY and CDR2 is SYGVKD in the germline V gene. Trimming took 2 bases from V and 7 from J; bases not matched to a gene: 7. This specimen was peripheral blood mononuclear cells (PBMCs), taken at baseline. The source is a human donor with classical Hodgkin lymphoma. The rearrangement joins TRBV10-3 to TRBJ2-1; 8 positions agree with TRBD2. The CDR3 DNA reads as TGTGCCATCAGTGAGAGCGGGAGTCGTAAGAATGAGCAGTTCTTC. This encodes CAISESGSRKNEQFF.